Listed below are T cell receptor beta chains from one sample, sequenced in a study of blood T cell repertoires in COVID-19. Clones were sequenced by immunoSEQ multiplex PCR, and TCRdb holds only the in-frame ones, with some missing. Among about 240,000 clones listed, 83% were seen once. The sequenced material came from PBMCs or T cells enriched from blood (not recorded which). These receptors were obtained from a woman between 35 and 50 years old who had been exposed to COVID-19. The CDR3 runs from the conserved cysteine through the conserved F or W. The D gene is left open where the match is weak. The size of a clone is reported for some rows only, either as once, few or many, or as a class for expanded clones.

V gene: TRBV5-4
D gene: .
J gene: TRBJ1-6
clone size: .
CDR3 DNA: TGTGCCAGCAGCTCCCAGGAAGCACCCCTCCACTTT
CDR3 protein: CASSSQEAPLHF

V gene: TRBV9
D gene: TRBD2
J gene: TRBJ2-1
clone size: .
CDR3 DNA: TGTGCCAGCAGCGTAGCTAGCGGGGTGGGAAATGAGCAGTTCTTC
CDR3 protein: CASSVASGVGNEQFF

V gene: TRBV19
D gene: .
J gene: TRBJ2-4
clone size: .
CDR3 DNA: TGTGCCAGTACCACTTTCAACCTGGGGGCCAGGACAAACATTCAGTACTTC
CDR3 protein: CASTTFNLGARTNIQYF

V gene: TRBV28
D gene: .
J gene: TRBJ1-2
clone size: .
CDR3 DNA: TGTGCCAGCAGGGTTCCAGGGGCCGGGACCTATGGCTACACCTTC
CDR3 protein: CASRVPGAGTYGYTF

V gene: TRBV11-1
D gene: .
J gene: TRBJ2-7
clone size: .
CDR3 DNA: TGTGCCAGCAGCTTACAACAGTACGGCGAGCAGTACTTC
CDR3 protein: CASSLQQYGEQYF

V gene: TRBV28
D gene: .
J gene: TRBJ2-3
clone size: .
CDR3 DNA: TGTGCCTCTGTCAGGGCAGATACGCAGTATTTT
CDR3 protein: CASVRADTQYF

V gene: TRBV7-8
D gene: .
J gene: TRBJ1-2
clone size: .
CDR3 DNA: TGTGCCAGCAGCCAGATACAGGGATCGGGGGGCTACACCTTC
CDR3 protein: CASSQIQGSGGYTF

V gene: TRBV21-1
D gene: .
J gene: TRBJ1-1
clone size: .
CDR3 DNA: TGTGCCAGCCTTACTGGGGGCTCTGAAGCTTTCTTT
CDR3 protein: CASLTGGSEAFF

V gene: TRBV7-3
D gene: .
J gene: TRBJ2-5
clone size: .
CDR3 DNA: TGTGCCACCGGGGTGGGGGCCCAAGAGACCCAGTACTTC
CDR3 protein: CATGVGAQETQYF

V gene: TRBV12-3/TRBV12-4
D gene: .
J gene: TRBJ2-2
clone size: .
CDR3 DNA: TGTGCCAGCAGTTTAGCGGGGGCTGGGGAGCTGTTTTTT
CDR3 protein: CASSLAGAGELFF

V gene: TRBV9
D gene: .
J gene: TRBJ1-6
clone size: .
CDR3 DNA: TGTGCCAGCAGCGTAGACAGCTCCTATAATTCACCCCTCCACTTT
CDR3 protein: CASSVDSSYNSPLHF

V gene: TRBV10-3
D gene: .
J gene: TRBJ1-3
clone size: .
CDR3 DNA: TGTGCCATCAGAGGATCCCTAGACAGGGGAAACACCATATATTTT
CDR3 protein: CAIRGSLDRGNTIYF

V gene: TRBV10-3
D gene: .
J gene: TRBJ1-5
clone size: .
CDR3 DNA: TGTGCCATCAGTGATAGGGGCGGTAATCAGCCCCAGCATTTT
CDR3 protein: CAISDRGGNQPQHF

V gene: TRBV18
D gene: TRBD1
J gene: TRBJ2-1
clone size: .
CDR3 DNA: TGTGCCAGCTCCCAGGGACAGGGAGGCTACAATGAGCAGTTCTTC
CDR3 protein: CASSQGQGGYNEQFF

V gene: TRBV4-1
D gene: .
J gene: TRBJ1-5
clone size: .
CDR3 DNA: TGCGCCAGCAGCCCCCCTGGGGGGGACCTAATGCGCGATCAGCCCCAGCATTTT
CDR3 protein: CASSPPGGDLMRDQPQHF

V gene: TRBV13
D gene: TRBD2
J gene: TRBJ2-5
clone size: .
CDR3 DNA: TGTGCCAGCAGCCGTGGACTAGCGGATCCCCAAGAGACCCAGTACTTC
CDR3 protein: CASSRGLADPQETQYF

V gene: TRBV5-1
D gene: .
J gene: TRBJ2-2
clone size: once
CDR3 DNA: TGCGCCAGCAGCTTATACAGTTTAGGGGACACCGGGGAGCTGTTTTTT
CDR3 protein: CASSLYSLGDTGELFF

V gene: TRBV2
D gene: TRBD1
J gene: TRBJ1-5
clone size: .
CDR3 DNA: TGTGCCAGCATGGGGACAGGGAGTCAGCCCCAGCATTTT
CDR3 protein: CASMGTGSQPQHF

V gene: TRBV19
D gene: TRBD1
J gene: TRBJ2-7
clone size: .
CDR3 DNA: TGTGCCAGTAGTCCGACAGGGGGCCCCTACGAGCAGTACTTC
CDR3 protein: CASSPTGGPYEQYF

V gene: TRBV18
D gene: .
J gene: TRBJ1-4
clone size: .
CDR3 DNA: TGTGCCAGCTCACCCTTGACAGGAACTAATGAAAAACTGTTTTTT
CDR3 protein: CASSPLTGTNEKLFF

V gene: TRBV19
D gene: .
J gene: TRBJ1-1
clone size: .
CDR3 DNA: TGTGCCAGTAGTCTTGACCAGGGCACTGAAGCTTTCTTT
CDR3 protein: CASSLDQGTEAFF

V gene: TRBV10-3
D gene: .
J gene: TRBJ1-1
clone size: .
CDR3 DNA: TGTGCCATCAGTGGGTCACGAGGATTGAACACTGAAGCTTTCTTT
CDR3 protein: CAISGSRGLNTEAFF

V gene: TRBV7-2
D gene: TRBD2
J gene: TRBJ2-2
clone size: .
CDR3 DNA: TGTGCCAGCAGCATTAGCGGGGGGGCCGGGGGCGGGGAGCTGTTTTTT
CDR3 protein: CASSISGGAGGGELFF

V gene: TRBV5-1
D gene: TRBD2
J gene: TRBJ2-5
clone size: .
CDR3 DNA: TGCGCCAGCAGCCGGGGACTAGCGGGGGTTTGGGGAGAGACCCAGTACTTC
CDR3 protein: CASSRGLAGVWGETQYF

V gene: TRBV4-2
D gene: TRBD2
J gene: TRBJ2-2
clone size: .
CDR3 DNA: TGTGCCAGCAGCCCGTTCATAGGACTAGCGGGGGGCTCTCCCGGCACCGGGGAGCTGTTTTTT
CDR3 protein: CASSPFIGLAGGSPGTGELFF

V gene: TRBV7-2
D gene: .
J gene: TRBJ1-1
clone size: once
CDR3 DNA: TGTGCCAGCAGCTCCACGGACAGGAACACTGAAGCTTTCTTT
CDR3 protein: CASSSTDRNTEAFF

V gene: TRBV7-3
D gene: TRBD1
J gene: TRBJ2-1
clone size: .
CDR3 DNA: TGTGCCAGCACCTCAACAGGGGCTTCCTACAATGAGCAGTTCTTC
CDR3 protein: CASTSTGASYNEQFF

V gene: TRBV5-6
D gene: .
J gene: TRBJ2-5
clone size: .
CDR3 DNA: TGTGCCAGCAGCACCAGGGGGGAAGAGACCCAGTACTTC
CDR3 protein: CASSTRGEETQYF

V gene: TRBV28
D gene: TRBD1
J gene: TRBJ1-4
clone size: .
CDR3 DNA: TGTGCCAGCAGCCCCGGACAGGGGGCGCGTAAGTTAAGTGAAAAACTGTTTTTT
CDR3 protein: CASSPGQGARKLSEKLFF

V gene: TRBV7-9
D gene: .
J gene: TRBJ1-1
clone size: .
CDR3 DNA: TGTGCCAGCAGCTTAGGCTCAGGGATGAACACTGAAGCTTTCTTT
CDR3 protein: CASSLGSGMNTEAFF

V gene: TRBV23-1
D gene: .
J gene: TRBJ1-6
clone size: .
CDR3 DNA: TGCGCCAGCAGTCTCAGACAGCACTATAATTCACCCCTCCACTTT
CDR3 protein: CASSLRQHYNSPLHF

V gene: TRBV5-1
D gene: .
J gene: TRBJ1-2
clone size: once
CDR3 DNA: TGCGCCAGCAGCGCTGACAGTTTCGGGTATGGCTACACCTTC
CDR3 protein: CASSADSFGYGYTF

V gene: TRBV5-4
D gene: .
J gene: TRBJ2-2
clone size: .
CDR3 DNA: TGTGCCAGCAGCTTCGGCCAGGGTAACACCGGGGAGCTGTTTTTT
CDR3 protein: CASSFGQGNTGELFF

V gene: TRBV6-5
D gene: .
J gene: TRBJ2-7
clone size: .
CDR3 DNA: TGTGCCAGCGGGACTTCCAGCTCCTACGAGCAGTACTTC
CDR3 protein: CASGTSSSYEQYF

V gene: TRBV28
D gene: .
J gene: TRBJ2-5
clone size: .
CDR3 DNA: TGTGCCAGCAGTTTAAGCCTTCAAGAGACCCAGTACTTC
CDR3 protein: CASSLSLQETQYF

V gene: TRBV3-1/TRBV3-2
D gene: TRBD1
J gene: TRBJ1-2
clone size: .
CDR3 DNA: TGTGCCAGCAGCTTAACAGGGGGCGGTGGCTACACCTTC
CDR3 protein: CASSLTGGGGYTF

V gene: TRBV2
D gene: TRBD1
J gene: TRBJ1-5
clone size: .
CDR3 DNA: TGTGCCAGCAACGCCGGGACAGGAGGCAATCAGCCCCAGCATTTT
CDR3 protein: CASNAGTGGNQPQHF

V gene: TRBV18
D gene: .
J gene: TRBJ1-5
clone size: .
CDR3 DNA: TGTGCCAGCTCACCGGGGCAGCCCAATAGCAATCAGCCCCAGCATTTT
CDR3 protein: CASSPGQPNSNQPQHF